This T cell receptor (beta chain) originates from a study of blood T cell repertoires in COVID-19. Study background: Acute and convalescent COVID-19 specimens originated in the United States, Italy and Spain. Sample material is recorded as cDNA or gDNA derived from T cells, B-cell-depleted T cells, or PBMCs.

As originally analysed: It was from reference gene primer amplification that nucleated cell counts were estimated. The repertoire was sequenced with immunoSEQ multiplex PCR; TCRdb's copy has only in-frame clones and lacks some. V and J calls and clone size are as listed in that table; D and trimming were resolved from the DNA. Of fewer than 130,000 clones listed, roughly 91% are singletons. V lost 7 bases and J 7 bases, leaving 11 bases between the germline ends. The CDR3 sequence is 12 residues long. This TCR came from a woman in her fifties or sixties with acute or convalescent COVID-19. Sequenced: peripheral blood. V gene TRBV12-3 or TRBV12-4 combines with J gene TRBJ1-5, with D perhaps TRBD1 (6 bases). CDR3 loop: CASKGDGQPQHF. The DNA for the CDR3 is TGTGCCAGCAAGGGGGATGGCCAGCCCCAGCATTTT.